Detailed here is one T cell receptor beta chain. The antigen it recognizes is unknown. No qualities accompany the bases; no much larger clone lies one base away. The sample's time point, from its label and the paper: baseline before first vaccination. Vaccinee samples came from UK trials COV001 and COV002, including a single-blind randomized controlled phase 2/3 trial of AZD1222 (ChAdOx1 nCoV-19) in healthy adults. Trial participant PBMC samples were collected at day 0 and day 28 after the second dose for TCRbeta chain sequencing. The CDR3 regions of human TCRbeta chains were subjected to immunosequencing. As for how the authors treated the data: TCRs in the repertoires were compared against a reference library of SARS-CoV-2-specific TCRs that had been generated with the MIRA antigen-specificity platform. Breadth was defined as the fraction of unique TCRs that were SARS-CoV-2-associated. Depth was defined as the fraction of total T cells that were SARS-CoV-2-associated. Using the MIRA data, each spike-specific TCR was mapped to the spike region that the TCR reacts to and placed in a CD4 or CD8 class. Log10-transformed breadth and depth values were compared by one-way ANOVA with Sidak's multiple comparisons tests. As stored in TCRdb, this immuneACCESS dataset retains in-frame rearrangements with V and J assigned. A fraction of the clones does not appear; measured against another copy, unresolved V genes explain less than half of the discrepancy, and the remainder lacks a known reason. V, J and clone size were drawn from that table, and D and trimming were deduced from the DNA. This sample lists 100,000 or so clones; less than 90% were detected once. Approximately 16% of the sample is held by the ten biggest clonotypes.

The data stem from a study of T cell responses to AZD1222 COVID-19 vaccine (dated by TCRdb to the early 2020s). In terms of the full investigation: Because spike-specific TCR depth and breadth did not differ between the two schedules, AZD1222 recipients who got a second dose at roughly 4 weeks were pooled with those who got a second dose at roughly 12 weeks. TCR sequencing was performed for roughly 250 trial participants, of whom some 200 were given two doses of AZD1222 and around 25 were given two doses of MenACWY control vaccine. Trial participants were enrolled by age into 18-55, 56-69 and 70-plus year subgroups, with around 140, 26 and 57 TCR-sequenced participants respectively. Study-wide conclusions, independent of this receptor: The vaccine-associated CD4 TCRs covered the entire spike protein, and the dominant responses fell in regions 160-218 and 743-854. The 56-69-year group was small, and its depth increase did not reach significance, likely because of low power. Conclusions about previously exposed vaccinees are limited, since just 5 to 7 AZD1222 recipients were seropositive for SARS-CoV-2 at baseline. Participants were mostly white British, with more females than males. The authors suggested clonal diversity may have been underestimated. No day 14 peak-response samples were available, so repertoires were characterized only after the peak T cell response. A significant rise in spike-specific TCR breadth and depth was observed after two AZD1222 doses relative to day 0 and relative to MenACWY recipients. Nearly half of unique spike-specific TCRs reportedly recognized epitopes outside regions mutated in the B.1.351 and B.1.1.7 variants.

There are 13 amino acids in the CDR3, from cysteine to phenylalanine inclusive. Of all the DNA, just the CDR3 is kept, 39 bases in frame from base 1. V lost 2 bases and J lost 12 bases; the stretch between them is 11 bases long. The CDR1 and CDR2 encoded by the germline V gene are MRHNA and SNTAGT. The receptor was isolated from an adult in good health. In this chain, TRBV6-4 is recombined with TRBJ1-6; no D gene is confidently identified. The sequences come from peripheral blood, collected on day 0 of AZD1222 vaccination. The bases read TGTGCCAGCAGTGACATACCCTCCCAACCCCTCCACTTT. This gives the protein CASSDIPSQPLHF.